This T cell receptor beta chain was recorded in a study of blood T cell repertoires in COVID-19. TCRdb's table, derived via immunoSEQ multiplex PCR, lists solely in-frame clones and lacks some. The sample contains 35,000 to 50,000 clones, roughly 81% of which appear only once. CDR3 length: 16 amino acids. From germline, CDR1 is SGHTA and CDR2 FQGTGA. Unmatched junction bases numbered 8, after V lost 1 base and J lost 3 bases. This receptor was identified in a human donor in a cohort sampled during active COVID-19. Sequencing input: peripheral blood. V and J are TRBV7-3 and TRBJ2-7, with 8 bases fitting TRBD1. CDR3 sequence (DNA): TGTGCCAGCAGCTTAATAGGACAGGGAACCCACTACGAGCAGTACTTC. Protein sequence: CASSLIGQGTHYEQYF.